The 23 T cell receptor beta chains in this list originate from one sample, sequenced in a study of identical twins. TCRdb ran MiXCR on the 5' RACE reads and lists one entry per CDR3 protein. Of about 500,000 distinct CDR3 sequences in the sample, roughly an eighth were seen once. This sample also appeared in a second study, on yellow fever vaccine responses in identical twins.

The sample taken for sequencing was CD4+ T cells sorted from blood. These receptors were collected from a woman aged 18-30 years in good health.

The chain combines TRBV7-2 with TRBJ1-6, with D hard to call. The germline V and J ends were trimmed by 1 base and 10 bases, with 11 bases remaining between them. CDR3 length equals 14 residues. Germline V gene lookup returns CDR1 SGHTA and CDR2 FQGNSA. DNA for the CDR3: TGTGCCAGCAGCTTAGGCCCTCCGGGGTCACCCCTCCACTTT. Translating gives CASSLGPPGSPLHF. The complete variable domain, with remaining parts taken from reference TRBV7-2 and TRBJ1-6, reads GAGVSQSPSNKVTEKGKDVELRCDPISGHTALYWYRQSLGQGLEFLIYFQGNSAPDKSGLPSDRFSAERTGGSVSTLTIQRTQQEDSAVYLCASSLGPPGSPLHFGNGTRLTVT.

The CDR3 region is CASSQDTSHNTGELFF. CDR3 bases: TGCGCCAGCAGCCAAGATACCTCACACAACACCGGGGAGCTGTTTTTT. The genes are TRBV4-1 and TRBJ2-2; D is undetermined. CDR1 and CDR2 (germline): MGHRA, YSYEKL. The CDR3 consists of 16 residues. Trimming shortened V by 0 bases and J by 2 bases, and 10 bases separated the two germline ends.

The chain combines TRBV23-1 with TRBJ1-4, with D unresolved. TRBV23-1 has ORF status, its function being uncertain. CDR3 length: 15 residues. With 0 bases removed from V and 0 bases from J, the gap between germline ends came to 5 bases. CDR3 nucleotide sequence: TGCGCCAGCAGTCAATCCCGTACAACTAATGAAAAACTGTTTTTT. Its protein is CASSQSRTTNEKLFF.

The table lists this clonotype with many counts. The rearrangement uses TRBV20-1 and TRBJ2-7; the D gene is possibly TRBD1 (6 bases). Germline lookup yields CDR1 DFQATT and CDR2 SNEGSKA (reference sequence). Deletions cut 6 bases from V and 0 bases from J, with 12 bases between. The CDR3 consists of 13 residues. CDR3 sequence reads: CSAPGRGSYEQYF. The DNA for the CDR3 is TGCAGTGCCCCCGGCAGGGGCTCCTACGAGCAGTACTTC.

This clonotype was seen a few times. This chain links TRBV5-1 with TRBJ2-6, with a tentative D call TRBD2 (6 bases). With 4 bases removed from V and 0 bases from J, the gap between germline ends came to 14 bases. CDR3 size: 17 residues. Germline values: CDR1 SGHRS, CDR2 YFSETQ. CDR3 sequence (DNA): TGCGCCAGCAGCGCCGGGGGTTCAACCTCTGGGGCCAACGTCCTGACTTTC. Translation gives CASSAGGSTSGANVLTF.

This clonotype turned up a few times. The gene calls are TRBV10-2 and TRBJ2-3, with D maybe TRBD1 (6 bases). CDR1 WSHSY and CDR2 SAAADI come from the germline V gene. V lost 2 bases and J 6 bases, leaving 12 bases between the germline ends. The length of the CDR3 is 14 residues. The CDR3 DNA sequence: TGCGCCAGCAGTGAGGGTCACAGGGTGGATACGCAGTATTTT. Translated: CASSEGHRVDTQYF.

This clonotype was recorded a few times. The CDR3 DNA follows: TGCGCCAGCAGCTTGGTGGGCGGGGGGGCAGATACGCAGTATTTT. It yields the protein CASSLVGGGADTQYF. V and J are TRBV5-1 and TRBJ2-3, with 9 bases fitting TRBD2. CDR3 length: 15 amino acids. Looked up from germline, CDR1 is SGHRS and CDR2 is YFSETQ. V dropped 0 bases and J dropped 4; count of bases not matched to a gene: 3.

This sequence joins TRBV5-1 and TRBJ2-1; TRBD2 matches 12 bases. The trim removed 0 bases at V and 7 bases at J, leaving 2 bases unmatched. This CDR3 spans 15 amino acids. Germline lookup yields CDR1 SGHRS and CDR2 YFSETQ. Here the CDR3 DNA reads TGCGCCAGCAGCTTGGTGACTAGCGGGAGAAATGAGCAGTTCTTC. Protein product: CASSLVTSGRNEQFF. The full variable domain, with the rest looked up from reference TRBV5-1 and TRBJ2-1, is KAGVTQTPRYLIKTRGQQVTLSCSPISGHRSVSWYQQTPGQGLQFLFEYFSETQRNKGNFPGRFSGRQFSNSRSEMNVSTLELGDSALYLCASSLVTSGRNEQFFGPGTRLTVL.

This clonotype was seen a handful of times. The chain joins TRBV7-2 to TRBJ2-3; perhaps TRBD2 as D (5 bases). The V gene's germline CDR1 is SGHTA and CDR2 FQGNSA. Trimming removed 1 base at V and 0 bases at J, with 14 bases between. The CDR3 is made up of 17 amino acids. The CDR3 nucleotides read TGTGCCAGCAGCTTAGGCATGTCTAGCCTAAGCACAGATACGCAGTATTTT. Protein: CASSLGMSSLSTDTQYF. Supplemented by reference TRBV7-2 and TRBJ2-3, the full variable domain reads GAGVSQSPSNKVTEKGKDVELRCDPISGHTALYWYRQSLGQGLEFLIYFQGNSAPDKSGLPSDRFSAERTGGSVSTLTIQRTQQEDSAVYLCASSLGMSSLSTDTQYFGPGTRLTVL.

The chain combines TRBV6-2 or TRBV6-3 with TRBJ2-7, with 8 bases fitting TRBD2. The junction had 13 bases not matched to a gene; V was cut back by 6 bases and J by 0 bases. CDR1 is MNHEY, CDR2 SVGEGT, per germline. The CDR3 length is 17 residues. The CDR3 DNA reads TGTGCCAGCAGCTTAGACCCACTAGCGGAAGTCTCCTACGAGCAGTACTTC. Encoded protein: CASSLDPLAEVSYEQYF.

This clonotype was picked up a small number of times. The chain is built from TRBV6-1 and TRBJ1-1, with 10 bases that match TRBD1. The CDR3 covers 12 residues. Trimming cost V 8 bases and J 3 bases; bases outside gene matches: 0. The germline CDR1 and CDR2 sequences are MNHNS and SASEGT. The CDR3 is CASDRGHTEAFF. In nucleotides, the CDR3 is TGTGCCAGCGACAGGGGGCACACTGAAGCTTTCTTT.

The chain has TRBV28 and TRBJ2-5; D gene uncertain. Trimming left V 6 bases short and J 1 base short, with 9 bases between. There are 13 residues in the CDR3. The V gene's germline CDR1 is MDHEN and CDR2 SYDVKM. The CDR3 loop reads CASRSMGQETQYF. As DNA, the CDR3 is TGTGCCAGCAGGAGTATGGGCCAAGAGACCCAGTACTTC.

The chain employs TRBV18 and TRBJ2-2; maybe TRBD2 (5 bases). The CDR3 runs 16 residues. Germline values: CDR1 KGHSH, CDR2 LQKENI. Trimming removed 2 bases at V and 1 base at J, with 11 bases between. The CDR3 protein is CASSPWLAGNTGELFF. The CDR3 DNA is TGTGCCAGCTCACCATGGCTGGCGGGGAACACCGGGGAGCTGTTTTTT.

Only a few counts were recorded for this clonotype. In DNA, the CDR3 is TGTGCCAGCAGGGGGGGCAACATTCAGTACTTC. Protein sequence: CASRGGNIQYF. The rearrangement joins TRBV2 to TRBJ2-4; the D call may be TRBD1 or TRBD2 (6 bases each). Trimming stripped 6 bases from V and 7 bases from J, with 7 bases between. The CDR3 extends over 11 amino acids. Germline CDR1 SNHLY, CDR2 FYNNEI.

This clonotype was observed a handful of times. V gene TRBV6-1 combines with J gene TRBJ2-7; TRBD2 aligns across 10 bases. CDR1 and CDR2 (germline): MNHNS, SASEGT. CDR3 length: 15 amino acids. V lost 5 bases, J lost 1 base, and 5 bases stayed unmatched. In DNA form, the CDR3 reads TGTGCCAGCAGTCTTAGCGGGGGGAATTCCTACGAGCAGTACTTC. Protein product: CASSLSGGNSYEQYF.

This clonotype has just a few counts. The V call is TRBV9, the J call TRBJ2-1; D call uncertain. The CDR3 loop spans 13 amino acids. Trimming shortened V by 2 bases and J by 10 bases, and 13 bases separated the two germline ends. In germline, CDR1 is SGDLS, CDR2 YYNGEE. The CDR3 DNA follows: TGTGCCAGCAGCGTCAACGGCCTCGGAGAGCAGTTCTTC. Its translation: CASSVNGLGEQFF.

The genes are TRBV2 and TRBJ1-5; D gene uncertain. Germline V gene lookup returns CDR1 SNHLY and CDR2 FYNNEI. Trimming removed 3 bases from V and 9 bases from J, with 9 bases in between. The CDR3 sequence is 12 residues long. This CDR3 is CASSEEVAPQHF. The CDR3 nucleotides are TGTGCCAGCAGTGAGGAGGTTGCGCCCCAGCATTTT.

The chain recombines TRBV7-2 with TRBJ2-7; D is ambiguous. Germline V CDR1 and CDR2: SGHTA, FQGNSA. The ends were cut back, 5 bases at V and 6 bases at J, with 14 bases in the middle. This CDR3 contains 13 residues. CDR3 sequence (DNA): TGTGCCAGCAGCCCCGGACGGACCGCCGAGCAGTACTTC. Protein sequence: CASSPGRTAEQYF. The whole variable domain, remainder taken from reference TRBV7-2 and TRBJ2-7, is GAGVSQSPSNKVTEKGKDVELRCDPISGHTALYWYRQSLGQGLEFLIYFQGNSAPDKSGLPSDRFSAERTGGSVSTLTIQRTQQEDSAVYLCASSPGRTAEQYFGPGTRLTVT.

The CDR3 DNA sequence: TGTGCCAGCAGCCCGAGGATGTTGGCTAGCGGGGGTGAAGAGGCCTACGAGCAGTACTTC. Translating gives CASSPRMLASGGEEAYEQYF. The chain uses TRBV7-8 and TRBJ2-7; 10 bases align to TRBD2. Germline V gene lookup returns CDR1 SGHVS and CDR2 FQNEAQ. The CDR3 is made up of 20 amino acids. Trimming cost V 5 bases and J 2 bases; bases outside gene matches: 21.

The CDR3 spells CASSVAGGAQETQYF. The CDR3 coding sequence is TGTGCCAGCAGCGTGGCCGGGGGGGCCCAGGAGACCCAGTACTTC. The V gene is TRBV3-1, the J gene TRBJ2-5; 8 bases match TRBD2. The CDR3 extends over 15 amino acids. The J segment lost 5 bases and the V segment lost 5 bases, leaving 10 bases of the junction unmatched. Germline V gene data show CDR1 as LGHDT and CDR2 as YNNKEL (reference sequence).

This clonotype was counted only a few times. The CDR3 loop is CATREAGGSIQTQYF. The CDR3 nucleotides read TGTGCCACCCGGGAGGCTGGCGGGAGTATTCAGACCCAGTACTTC. The chain is built from TRBV11-2 and TRBJ2-5; TRBD2 aligns across 7 bases. After removal of 10 bases from V and 6 bases from J, the junction contained 17 bases not matched to a gene. Germline V gene lookup returns CDR1 SGHAT and CDR2 FQNNGV. The CDR3 consists of 15 residues.

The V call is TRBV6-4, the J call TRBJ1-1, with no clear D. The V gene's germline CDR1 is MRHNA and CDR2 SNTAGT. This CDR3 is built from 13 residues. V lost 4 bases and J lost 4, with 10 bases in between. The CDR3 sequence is CASSVGGPTEAFF. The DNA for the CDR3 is TGTGCCAGCAGTGTGGGTGGTCCCACTGAAGCTTTCTTT.

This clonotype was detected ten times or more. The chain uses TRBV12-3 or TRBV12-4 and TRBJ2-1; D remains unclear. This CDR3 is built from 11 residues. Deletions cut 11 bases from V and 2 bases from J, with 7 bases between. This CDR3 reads CADSPYNEQFF. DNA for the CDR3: TGTGCCGATAGCCCCTACAATGAGCAGTTCTTC.